This T cell receptor (beta chain) comes out of a study of cytomegalovirus exposure and HLA in healthy donors. Looked up from germline, CDR1 is SGHRS and CDR2 is YFSETQ. The CDR3 is 14 amino acids. V shed 4 bases and J shed 4 bases, with 13 bases lying between them. Note on this clone: Its antigen is not known.

The PCR had 60 Vbeta and 13 Jbeta primers. This table comes from immunoSEQ multiplex PCR, and its TCRdb copy is limited to in-frame clones, with some not included. The repertoire holds approximately 190,000 clones, with approximately 84% as singletons. Broader study findings: The study reported that TCR beta sequences accurately predicted HLA-A and HLA-B alleles in most subjects. Later analysis suggested links between common viral pathogens and several top significant clusters.

Sequencing was performed on PBMCs. The receptor was isolated from a woman aged 45 to 65 in good health and CMV-seropositive. The rearrangement uses TRBV5-1 and TRBJ2-3, with D possibly TRBD2 on 5 matching bases. The CDR3 region is CASSTTRFPDTQYF. The CDR3 DNA reads TGCGCCAGCAGCACCACTAGGTTCCCAGATACGCAGTATTTT.